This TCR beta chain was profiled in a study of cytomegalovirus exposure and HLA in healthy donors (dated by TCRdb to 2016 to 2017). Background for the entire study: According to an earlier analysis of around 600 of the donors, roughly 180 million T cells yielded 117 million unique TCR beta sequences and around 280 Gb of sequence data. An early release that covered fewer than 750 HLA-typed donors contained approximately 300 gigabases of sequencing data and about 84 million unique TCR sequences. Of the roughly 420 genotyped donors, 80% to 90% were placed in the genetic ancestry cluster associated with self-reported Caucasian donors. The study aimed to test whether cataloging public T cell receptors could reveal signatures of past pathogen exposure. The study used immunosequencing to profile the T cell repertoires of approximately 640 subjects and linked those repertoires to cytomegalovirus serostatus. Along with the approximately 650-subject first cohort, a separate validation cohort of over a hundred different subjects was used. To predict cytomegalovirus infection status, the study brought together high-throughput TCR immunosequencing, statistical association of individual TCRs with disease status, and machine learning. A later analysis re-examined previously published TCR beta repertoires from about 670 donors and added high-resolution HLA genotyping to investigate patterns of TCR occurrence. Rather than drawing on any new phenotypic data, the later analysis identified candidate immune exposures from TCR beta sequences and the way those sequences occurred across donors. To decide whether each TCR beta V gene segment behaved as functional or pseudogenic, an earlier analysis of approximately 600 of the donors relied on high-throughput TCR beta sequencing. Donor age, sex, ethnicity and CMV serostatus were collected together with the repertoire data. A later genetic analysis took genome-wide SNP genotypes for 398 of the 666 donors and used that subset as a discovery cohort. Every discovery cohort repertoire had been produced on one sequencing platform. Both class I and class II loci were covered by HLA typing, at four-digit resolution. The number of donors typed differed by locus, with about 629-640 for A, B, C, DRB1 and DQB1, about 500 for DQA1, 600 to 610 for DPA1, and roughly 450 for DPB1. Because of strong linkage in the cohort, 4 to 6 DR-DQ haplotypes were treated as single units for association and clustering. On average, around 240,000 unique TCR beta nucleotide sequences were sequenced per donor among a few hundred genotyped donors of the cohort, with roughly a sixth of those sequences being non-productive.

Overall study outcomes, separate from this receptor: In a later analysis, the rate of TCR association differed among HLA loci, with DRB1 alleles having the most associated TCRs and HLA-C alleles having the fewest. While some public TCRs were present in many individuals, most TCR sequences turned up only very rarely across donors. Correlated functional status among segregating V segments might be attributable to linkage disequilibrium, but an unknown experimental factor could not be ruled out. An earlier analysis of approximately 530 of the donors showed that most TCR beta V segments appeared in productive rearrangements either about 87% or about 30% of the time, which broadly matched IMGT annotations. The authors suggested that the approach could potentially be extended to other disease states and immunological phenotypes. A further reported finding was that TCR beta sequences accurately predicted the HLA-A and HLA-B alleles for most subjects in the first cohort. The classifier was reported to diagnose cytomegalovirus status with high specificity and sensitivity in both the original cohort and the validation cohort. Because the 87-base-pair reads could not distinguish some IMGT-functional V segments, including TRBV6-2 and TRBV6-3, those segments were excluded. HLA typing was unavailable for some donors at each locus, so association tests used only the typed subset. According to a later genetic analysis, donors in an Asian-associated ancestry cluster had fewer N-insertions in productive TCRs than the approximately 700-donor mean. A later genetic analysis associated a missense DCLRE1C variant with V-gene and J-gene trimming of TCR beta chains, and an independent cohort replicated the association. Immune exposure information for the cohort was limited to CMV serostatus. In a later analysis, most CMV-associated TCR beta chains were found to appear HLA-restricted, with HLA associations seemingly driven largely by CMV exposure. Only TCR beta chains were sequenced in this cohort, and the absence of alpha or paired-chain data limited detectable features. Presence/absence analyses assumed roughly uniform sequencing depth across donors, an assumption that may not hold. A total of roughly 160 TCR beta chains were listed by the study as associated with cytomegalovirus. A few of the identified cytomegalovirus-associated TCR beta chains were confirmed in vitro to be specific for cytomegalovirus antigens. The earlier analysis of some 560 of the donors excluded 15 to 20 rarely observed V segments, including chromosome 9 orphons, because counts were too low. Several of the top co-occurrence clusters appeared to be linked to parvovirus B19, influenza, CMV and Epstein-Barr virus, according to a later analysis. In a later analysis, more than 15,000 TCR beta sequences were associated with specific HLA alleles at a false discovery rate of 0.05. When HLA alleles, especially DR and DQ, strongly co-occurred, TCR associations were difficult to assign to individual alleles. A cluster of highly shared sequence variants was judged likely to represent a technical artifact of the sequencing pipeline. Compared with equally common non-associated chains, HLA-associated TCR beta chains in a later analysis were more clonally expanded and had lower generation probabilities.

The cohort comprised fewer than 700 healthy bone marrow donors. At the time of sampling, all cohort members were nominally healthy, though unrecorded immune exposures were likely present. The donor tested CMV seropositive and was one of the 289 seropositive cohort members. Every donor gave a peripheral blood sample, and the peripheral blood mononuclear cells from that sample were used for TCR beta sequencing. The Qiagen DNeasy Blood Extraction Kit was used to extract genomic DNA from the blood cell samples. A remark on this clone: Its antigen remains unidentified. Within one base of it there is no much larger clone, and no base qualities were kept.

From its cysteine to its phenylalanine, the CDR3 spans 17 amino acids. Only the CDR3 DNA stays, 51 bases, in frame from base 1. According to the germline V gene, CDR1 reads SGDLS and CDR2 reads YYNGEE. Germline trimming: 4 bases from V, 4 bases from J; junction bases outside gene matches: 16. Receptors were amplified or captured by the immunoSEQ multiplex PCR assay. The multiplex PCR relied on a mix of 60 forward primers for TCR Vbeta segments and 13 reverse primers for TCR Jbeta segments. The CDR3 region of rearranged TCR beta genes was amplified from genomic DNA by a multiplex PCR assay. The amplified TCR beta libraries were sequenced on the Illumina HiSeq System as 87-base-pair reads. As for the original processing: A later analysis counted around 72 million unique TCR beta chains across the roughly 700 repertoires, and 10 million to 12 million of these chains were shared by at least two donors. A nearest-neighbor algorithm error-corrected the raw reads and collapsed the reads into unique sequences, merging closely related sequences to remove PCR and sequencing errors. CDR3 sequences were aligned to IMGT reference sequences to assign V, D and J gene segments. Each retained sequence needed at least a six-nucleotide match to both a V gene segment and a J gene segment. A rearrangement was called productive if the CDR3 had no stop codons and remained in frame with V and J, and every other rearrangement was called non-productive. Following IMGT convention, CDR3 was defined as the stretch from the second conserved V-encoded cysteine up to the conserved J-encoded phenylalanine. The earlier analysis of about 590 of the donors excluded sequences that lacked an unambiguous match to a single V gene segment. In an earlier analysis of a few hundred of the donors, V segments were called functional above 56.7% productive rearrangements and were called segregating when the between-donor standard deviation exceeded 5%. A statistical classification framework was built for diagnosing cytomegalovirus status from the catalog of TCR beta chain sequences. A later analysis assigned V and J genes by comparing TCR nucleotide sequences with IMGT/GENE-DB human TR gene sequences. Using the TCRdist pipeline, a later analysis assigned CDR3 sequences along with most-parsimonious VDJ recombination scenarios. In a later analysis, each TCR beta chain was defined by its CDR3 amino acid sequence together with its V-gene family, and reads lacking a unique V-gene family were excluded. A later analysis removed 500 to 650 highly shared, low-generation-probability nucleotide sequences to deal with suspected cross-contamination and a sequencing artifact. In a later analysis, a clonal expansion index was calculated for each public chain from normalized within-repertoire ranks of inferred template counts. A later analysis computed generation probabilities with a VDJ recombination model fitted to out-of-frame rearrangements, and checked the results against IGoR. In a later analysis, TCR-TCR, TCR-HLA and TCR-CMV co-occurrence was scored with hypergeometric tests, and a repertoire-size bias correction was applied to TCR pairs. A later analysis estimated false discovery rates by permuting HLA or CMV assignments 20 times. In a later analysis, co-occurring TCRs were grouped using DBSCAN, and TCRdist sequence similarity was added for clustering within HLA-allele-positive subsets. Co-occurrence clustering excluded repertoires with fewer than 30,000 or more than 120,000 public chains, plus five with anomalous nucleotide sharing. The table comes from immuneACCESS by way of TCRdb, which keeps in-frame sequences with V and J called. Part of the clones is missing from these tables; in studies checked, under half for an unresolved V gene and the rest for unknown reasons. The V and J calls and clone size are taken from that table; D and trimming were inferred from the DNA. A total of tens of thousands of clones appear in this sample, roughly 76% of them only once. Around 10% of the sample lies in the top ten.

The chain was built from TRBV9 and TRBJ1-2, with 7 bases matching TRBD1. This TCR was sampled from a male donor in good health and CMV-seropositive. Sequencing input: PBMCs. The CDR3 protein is CASSPKGEAGGLYGYTF. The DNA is TGTGCCAGCAGCCCCAAGGGGGAGGCAGGGGGTCTCTATGGCTACACCTTC. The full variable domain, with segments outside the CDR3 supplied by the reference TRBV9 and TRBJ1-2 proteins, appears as DSGVTQTPKHLITATGQRVTLRCSPRSGDLSVYWYQQSLDQGLQFLIQYYNGEERAKGNILERFSAQQFPDLHSELNLSSLELGDSALYFCASSPKGEAGGLYGYTFGSGTRLTVV.